Here is one TCR beta chain with its context. The antigen is undetermined. CDR3 length: 12 amino acids. V was clipped by 4 bases and J by 4 bases, with 7 bases between them. CDR1 LNHDA and CDR2 SQIVND come from the germline V gene (reference sequence). The data originate from a study of T cell responses to AZD1222 COVID-19 vaccine. The study's findings and limits: Only a handful of AZD1222 recipients, about six in all, had baseline seropositivity. Regions 160-218 and 743-854 held dominance among vaccine-associated CD4 TCRs, which spanned spike. Repertoire samples came only from after the peak T cell response.

Data came from immunoSEQ multiplex PCR; TCRdb stores just in-frame clones and leaves some out. The table records 90,000 to 150,000 clones, 88% of them present only once. This clonotype was sampled from an adult in good health. The sequencing here drew on peripheral blood, taken on day 0 of AZD1222 vaccination. V is TRBV19 and J is TRBJ1-1; D ambiguous. The CDR3 loop reads CASSTETTEAFF. The CDR3, as DNA: TGTGCCAGTAGTACCGAGACCACTGAAGCTTTCTTT.